One and the same sample provided the 8 T cell receptor beta chains below, sequenced in a study of post-analysis software for immune sequencing data. Whole-study results and caveats: There were five TRBV segments more frequent in patients than controls, and TRBV5-6, TRBV5-1 and TRBV20-1 were among them.

Each TCR beta cDNA library carried unique molecular identifiers. TCRdb used MiXCR to reprocess the PCR reads, holding one entry per CDR3 protein. The data contain approximately 770,000 distinct CDR3 sequences, more than 45% of them singletons. What these receptors recognize is not known. What was sequenced was blood. The receptors were gathered from a girl under 18 with multiple sclerosis.

The chain is built from TRBV29-1 and TRBJ1-1; tentatively, D is TRBD1 (5 bases). The CDR3 runs 14 residues. Germline values: CDR1 SQVTM, CDR2 ANQGSEA. Trimming took off 4 bases at V and 0 bases at J, with 12 bases between the two ends. The CDR3 coding sequence is TGCAGCGTTGGTGTAGCAGGGATGAACACTGAAGCTTTCTTT. Its protein product is CSVGVAGMNTEAFF.

This chain joins TRBV5-1 and TRBJ1-1; D gene unclear. The V and J ends lost 5 bases and 8 bases respectively, with 19 bases between them. The CDR3 is made up of 14 amino acids. The germline V gene has CDR1 SGHRS and CDR2 YFSETQ. In nucleotides, the CDR3 is TGCGCCAGCAGGCAGAGGACCCTCGCGGAGGAAGCTTTCTTT. This sequence encodes CASRQRTLAEEAFF. The complete variable domain, with remaining parts taken from reference TRBV5-1 and TRBJ1-1, reads KAGVTQTPRYLIKTRGQQVTLSCSPISGHRSVSWYQQTPGQGLQFLFEYFSETQRNKGNFPGRFSGRQFSNSRSEMNVSTLELGDSALYLCASRQRTLAEEAFFGQGTRLTVV.

The table lists this clonotype with a few counts. V gene TRBV15 combines with J gene TRBJ2-7; tentative D call: TRBD1 (6 bases). The CDR3 length is 15 residues. The germline V gene encodes CDR1 LNHNV and CDR2 YYDKDF (reference sequence). V was cut by 1 base and J by 2 bases, with 12 bases left in between. CDR3 DNA sequence: TGTGCCACCAGCAGAGTGGACAGATATACCTACGAGCAGTACTTC. Encoded protein: CATSRVDRYTYEQYF. Together with reference TRBV15 and TRBJ2-7, the CDR3 gives the full variable domain: DAMVIQNPRYQVTQFGKPVTLSCSQTLNHNVMYWYQQKSSQAPKLLFHYYDKDFNNEADTPDNFQSRRPNTSFCFLDIRSPGLGDTAMYLCATSRVDRYTYEQYFGPGTRLTVT.

This rearrangement joins TRBV29-1 to TRBJ2-3; 8 bases are shared with TRBD2. Germline lookup yields CDR1 SQVTM and CDR2 ANQGSEA. Germline trimming cut 6 bases from V and 0 bases from J; bases unmatched to any gene: 2. The CDR3 is 13 residues long. CDR3 in amino acids: CSVSSGSTDTQYF. In DNA, the CDR3 is TGCAGCGTATCTAGCGGGAGCACAGATACGCAGTATTTT.

This clonotype appeared a single time. The rearrangement uses TRBV7-2 and TRBJ1-2; D not certain. V was trimmed by 1 base and J by 2 bases, leaving 11 bases between them. This CDR3 region has 15 residues. Germline assignment: CDR1 SGHTA and CDR2 FQGNSA. The CDR3 region is CASSLGQVRNYGYTF. In DNA, the CDR3 is TGTGCCAGCAGCTTAGGGCAGGTGAGGAACTATGGCTACACCTTC.

This clonotype was detected only a few times. The chain combines TRBV5-1 with TRBJ1-5; TRBD1 might be the D (5 bases). The germline V gene has CDR1 SGHRS and CDR2 YFSETQ. The CDR3 runs 15 residues. Trimming stripped 0 bases from V and 1 base from J, with 8 bases between. The CDR3 DNA reads as TGCGCCAGCAGCTTGGGGGGGAAAAGCAATCAGCCCCAGCATTTT. This gives the protein CASSLGGKSNQPQHF.

V usage is TRBV2 and J usage is TRBJ2-5; D may be TRBD1 (6 bases). CDR1 is SNHLY, CDR2 FYNNEI, per germline. Between the trimmed V and J ends, which lost 6 bases and 0 bases, there was a span of 8 bases. CDR3 length: 13 amino acids. The CDR3 DNA reads TGTGCCAGCAGCTGGGACAACCAAGAGACCCAGTACTTC. It codes for CASSWDNQETQYF.

This clonotype was seen a few times. The chain is built from TRBV6-2 or TRBV6-3 and TRBJ2-1, with 10 bases aligning to TRBD1. V lost 6 bases and J lost 9; bases outside the gene matches: 5. CDR3 length: 13 amino acids. CDR1 is MNHEY, CDR2 SVGEGT, per germline. Here the CDR3 DNA reads TGTGCCAGCAGCACCGGGACAGGGGTTGAGCAGTTCTTC. It specifies CASSTGTGVEQFF.